This T cell receptor beta chain was retrieved from a study of shared clonotypes between healthy human individuals. This clone was seen only once. The CDR3 spans 13 residues. CDR1 is SQVTM and CDR2 is ANQGSEA in the germline V gene. The J segment lost 1 base and the V segment lost 4 bases, leaving 3 bases of the junction unmatched. Repertoires were generated with immunoSEQ multiplex PCR, while TCRdb's copy carries only in-frame clones and drops some. The sample shows approximately 2,000,000 clones, about 90% of them seen only once. Source material: naive CD4+ T cells from PBMCs. As for subset: CD45RA+ positively selected. The rearrangement uses TRBV29-1 and TRBJ2-7; 8 bases fit TRBD2. This TCR was recovered from a young man in good health. Some clones in this sample may be carry-over from other donors' samples. This CDR3 is CSVAGLASYEQYF. DNA of the CDR3: TGCAGCGTTGCTGGACTAGCATCCTACGAGCAGTACTTC.